This T cell receptor beta chain is drawn from a study of blood T cell repertoires in COVID-19. The V segment lost 5 bases and the J segment 8 bases; nucleotides outside the gene matches: 6. Per the germline V gene, CDR1 is MNHNY and CDR2 is SVGAGI (reference sequence). This CDR3 spans 14 amino acids. Donors in Cohort 3 who had recovered were those with two negative PCRs, healthcare professional clearance, or resolution of their symptoms. Here immunoSEQ multiplex PCR was the method, and the copy in TCRdb shows in-frame clones only, minus some. The top ten hold approximately 2% of the sample, which has approximately 280,000 clones, roughly 90% seen once.

This TCR came from a woman aged 60-75 years who had recovered from COVID-19. Material for sequencing was PBMCs or T cells enriched from blood (not recorded which). J is TRBJ1-2 and V is TRBV6-6; 12 nucleotides match TRBD1. Here the CDR3 reads CASSAGQGAEGYTF. The DNA for the CDR3 is TGTGCCAGCAGTGCGGGACAGGGGGCGGAAGGCTACACCTTC.